Listed below are T cell receptor beta chains from one sample, sequenced in a study of T cells in Graves' hyperthyroidism and ophthalmopathy. TCRdb redid the calling of the multiplex PCR reads with MiXCR, one entry per CDR3 protein. The sample yields around 380,000 distinct CDR3 sequences, approximately 12% seen once. The sample was blood. These TCRs come from a young man with Graves' hyperthyroidism that later progressed to Graves' ophthalmopathy. CDR3s include the opening cysteine and the closing phenylalanine or tryptophan. D genes are given only for firm matches. Rows may omit the clone size; those that give it use once, few, many or a size class.

J: TRBJ2-3; size: .; V: TRBV9; D: .; DNA: TGTGCCAGCAGCGTAGGGCCCCCGGTGGGGGGCTGGGCAGATACGCAGTATTTT; CDR3: CASSVGPPVGGWADTQYF
J: TRBJ2-3; size: .; V: TRBV12-5; D: .; DNA: TGTGCTAGTGGTTTGGCAAACGGTGAGCTCGCAGATACGCAGTATTTT; CDR3: CASGLANGELADTQYF
J: TRBJ2-3; size: many; V: TRBV3-1; D: .; DNA: TGTGCCAGCAGCCGGACGGGGGCTACTAGCACAGATACGCAGTATTTT; CDR3: CASSRTGATSTDTQYF
J: TRBJ2-7; size: many; V: TRBV12-3/TRBV12-4; D: .; DNA: TGTGCCAGCAGTCACGGACCCTTAGCCTACGAGCAGTACTTC; CDR3: CASSHGPLAYEQYF
J: TRBJ2-7; size: .; V: TRBV11-2; D: .; DNA: TGTGCCAGCAGCTTAGATAAATTCAGCCTCGAGCAGTACTTC; CDR3: CASSLDKFSLEQYF
J: TRBJ1-1; size: many; V: TRBV11-2; D: .; DNA: TGTGCCAGCAGCTTAGAGGGATGGACTGAAGCTTTCTTT; CDR3: CASSLEGWTEAFF
J: TRBJ2-2; size: few; V: TRBV7-9; D: .; DNA: TGTGCCAGCAGCTTAGGTTTACAGGCAAACACCGGGGAGCTGTTTTTT; CDR3: CASSLGLQANTGELFF
J: TRBJ2-1; size: few; V: TRBV20-1; D: TRBD2; DNA: TGCAGTGCTGGGACTAGCGGGGGAGTGAATGAGCAGTTCTTC; CDR3: CSAGTSGGVNEQFF
J: TRBJ2-3; size: many; V: TRBV7-9; D: .; DNA: TGTGCCAGCACTCCCGAGGGACATAGCACAGATACGCAGTATTTT; CDR3: CASTPEGHSTDTQYF
J: TRBJ2-2; size: few; V: TRBV5-5; D: .; DNA: TGTGCCAGCAGCTTGGTTGAGGGGAGGATGTTTTTT; CDR3: CASSLVEGRMFF
J: TRBJ1-6; size: .; V: TRBV6-5; D: .; DNA: TGTGCCAGCAGTTACTCAGCGGGAGGGGGGAGCTCCTATAATTCACCCCTCCACTTT; CDR3: CASSYSAGGGSSYNSPLHF
J: TRBJ2-3; size: many; V: TRBV5-1; D: TRBD2; DNA: TGCGCCAGCAGCCCACGCCCTAGCGGCGGGGGGCCAGATACGCAGTATTTT; CDR3: CASSPRPSGGGPDTQYF